The 22 T cell receptor beta chains reported below all come from one sample, sequenced in a study of T cell responses to AZD1222 COVID-19 vaccine. Assay used: immunoSEQ multiplex PCR; TCRdb lists only in-frame clones, some missing. Here the sample spans under 150,000 clones, around nine tenths being singletons. This sample comprised peripheral blood, obtained on day 0 of AZD1222 vaccination. These receptors were collected from an adult in good health.

CDR3 loop: CASSQARGAYYNEQFF. For the CDR3, the DNA is TGTGCCAGCAGCCAGGCCCGCGGGGCATATTACAATGAGCAGTTCTTC. The rearrangement links TRBV14 to TRBJ2-1; a possible D gene is TRBD2 (6 bases). Germline V CDR1 and CDR2: SGHDN, FVKESK. Deletions cut 3 bases from V and 4 bases from J, with 16 bases between. There are 16 residues in the CDR3.

The gene calls are TRBV7-8 and TRBJ1-1, with 9 bases matching TRBD1. The germline V gene has CDR1 SGHVS and CDR2 FQNEAQ. CDR3 length: 17 residues. V dropped 0 bases and J dropped 4; count of bases not matched to a gene: 9. CDR3 DNA: TGTGCCAGCAGCTTAGCAACCCCCGGGACAGGGTTCACTGAAGCTTTCTTT. It codes for CASSLATPGTGFTEAFF.

The V gene is TRBV6-1, the J gene TRBJ2-1; D is ambiguous. This CDR3 region has 15 residues. Germline-derived CDR1 and CDR2 are MNHNS and SASEGT. V lost 1 base, J lost 0 bases, and 7 bases lay in between. CDR3: CASSEVFSSYNEQFF. The DNA of the CDR3 is TGTGCCAGCAGTGAAGTTTTCAGCTCCTACAATGAGCAGTTCTTC.

This chain uses TRBV7-3 with TRBJ1-1, with D perhaps matching TRBD1 (5 bases). Between the trimmed V and J ends, which lost 8 bases and 4 bases, there was a span of 14 bases. The CDR3 totals 13 residues. The germline gives CDR1 SGHTA, CDR2 FQGTGA. In DNA form, the CDR3 reads TGTGCCAGCGGTACGGTGGGGGGCACTGAAGCTTTCTTT. This translates into CASGTVGGTEAFF.

V gene TRBV28 combines with J gene TRBJ2-5, with D possibly being TRBD2 (5 bases). The length of the CDR3 is 14 residues. Trimming took 6 bases from V and 3 from J, leaving 14 bases between them. In germline, CDR1 is MDHEN, CDR2 SYDVKM. CDR3 loop: CASRPSPREETQYF. CDR3 nucleotides: TGTGCCAGCAGGCCTTCCCCGAGGGAAGAGACCCAGTACTTC.

V and J are TRBV3-1 (or the pseudogene TRBV3-2) and TRBJ2-7; 12 bases fit TRBD1. Trimming removed 2 bases from V and 6 bases from J; junction bases left unmatched: 8. CDR1 is LGHDT and CDR2 is YNNKEL in the germline V gene (reference sequence). The CDR3 has 16 amino acids. The CDR3 nucleotides are TGTGCCAGCAGCCAAAGGGGACAGGGGGCGCGAGGCGAGCAGTACTTC. This encodes CASSQRGQGARGEQYF.

The chain combines TRBV28 with TRBJ1-2; 7 bases match TRBD1. CDR1 is MDHEN, CDR2 SYDVKM, per germline. CDR3 length: 13 amino acids. V shed 3 bases, J shed 4 bases, and the junction held 2 bases outside the gene matches. The CDR3 DNA follows: TGTGCCAGCAGTTTGGGACAGTTCTATGGCTACACCTTC. Protein sequence: CASSLGQFYGYTF.

The table lists this clone with a count of one. The chain carries TRBV28 and TRBJ2-2, with TRBD1 matching 10 bases. This CDR3 contains 15 residues. The germline V gene encodes CDR1 MDHEN and CDR2 SYDVKM. V was pared by 3 bases and J by 4 bases, with 2 bases of the junction left unmatched. CDR3 nucleotides: TGTGCCAGCAGTTTGAGGACAGGGGGCACCGGGGAGCTGTTTTTT. It yields the protein CASSLRTGGTGELFF.

In its sample, this clone was seen once. The J gene is TRBJ2-7, the V gene TRBV9, with 9 bases aligning to TRBD2. The CDR3 loop spans 15 amino acids. CDR1 and CDR2 from the germline V gene are SGDLS and YYNGEE. V dropped 2 bases and J dropped 0; count of bases not matched to a gene: 3. CDR3 DNA: TGTGCCAGCAGCGTGAGCGGGAGGCCCTCCTACGAGCAGTACTTC. It yields the protein CASSVSGRPSYEQYF.

This clone was observed a single time. The rearrangement joins TRBV28 to TRBJ1-2, with D maybe TRBD1 (5 bases). The V gene lost 8 bases and the J gene lost 8 bases, with 9 bases spanning the gap. The CDR3 extends over 10 amino acids. Germline assignment: CDR1 MDHEN and CDR2 SYDVKM. The CDR3 spells CASRRGGYTF. As DNA, the CDR3 is TGTGCCAGCCGTAGGGGAGGCTACACCTTC.

This clone was seen more than once but under ten times. The rearrangement joins TRBV7-3 to TRBJ2-3; 9 positions match TRBD2. Germline values: CDR1 SGHTA, CDR2 FQGTGA. V gave up 4 bases and J gave up 1 base; unmatched junction bases: 6. The CDR3 is made up of 16 amino acids. This chain's CDR3 is CASSSDVAGGTDTQYF. In nucleotides, the CDR3 is TGTGCCAGCAGCTCTGATGTAGCGGGGGGCACAGATACGCAGTATTTT.

The V gene is TRBV5-1, the J gene TRBJ2-7; 11 bases line up with TRBD1. The CDR3 runs 14 residues. Germline V gene lookup returns CDR1 SGHRS and CDR2 YFSETQ. Trimming at V came to 4 bases and at J to 3 bases, leaving 3 bases not matched to a gene. CDR3 in DNA: TGCGCCAGCAGCAGTGGGACAGGGGGCTACGAGCAGTACTTC. Its protein is CASSSGTGGYEQYF.

This chain joins TRBV7-6 and TRBJ1-1, with D maybe TRBD1 (5 bases). Trimming pared 5 bases from V and 1 base from J, leaving 17 bases between. The CDR3 is 16 residues long. The germline V gene encodes CDR1 SGHVS and CDR2 FNYEAQ. In nucleotides, the CDR3 is TGTGCCAGCAGCCCCCGAAGCGGGGGAGGGAACACTGAAGCTTTCTTT. It yields the protein CASSPRSGGGNTEAFF.

Concerning this clone: Germline is not matched at one junction end, which may reflect a read error. This chain connects TRBV6-2 or TRBV6-3 to TRBJ2-2; possibly TRBD2 for D (6 bases). Germline values: CDR1 MNHEY, CDR2 SVGEGT. This CDR3 spans 16 amino acids. The CDR3 loop reads CASSYSTGRDTGELFF. The CDR3 region has the DNA TGTGCCAGCAGTTATTCCACCGGGAGAGACACCGGGGAACTGTTTTTT.

The V call is TRBV7-9, the J call TRBJ1-4; TRBD1 matches 10 bases. Germline V gene sequence: CDR1 SEHNR, CDR2 FQNEAQ (reference sequence). V was pared by 5 bases and J by 8 bases, with 8 bases of the junction left unmatched. This CDR3 is 15 amino acids long. The CDR3 sequence is CASSTATGGREKLFF. As DNA, the CDR3 is TGTGCCAGCAGCACTGCGACAGGGGGCAGAGAAAAACTGTTTTTT.

The V call is TRBV19, the J call TRBJ1-2; no reliable D call. Per germline, CDR1 LNHDA and CDR2 SQIVND (reference sequence). The V and J ends lost 3 bases and 8 bases respectively, with 22 bases between them. The CDR3 contains 16 residues. The CDR3 DNA follows: TGTGCCAGTAGTATCTCTCTGGGAGGCAACCTTCGGGGCTACACCTTC. Protein: CASSISLGGNLRGYTF.

The chain has TRBV5-1 and TRBJ2-2; D perhaps matches TRBD1 (6 bases). The germline gives CDR1 SGHRS, CDR2 YFSETQ. Trimming left V 6 bases short and J 5 bases short, with 17 bases between. The CDR3 has 15 amino acids. This CDR3 reads CASNPTGPGTGELFF. As DNA, the CDR3 is TGCGCCAGCAACCCTACAGGGCCGGGGACCGGGGAGCTGTTTTTT.

This clone was detected only a few times. The J gene is TRBJ1-1, the V gene TRBV30; a weak D match, TRBD1 (6 bases). Germline V gene data show CDR1 as GTSNPN and CDR2 as SVGIG (reference sequence). V was cut by 4 bases and J by 3 bases, with 12 bases left in between. The CDR3 contains 13 residues. CDR3 region: CAWTGQSYTEAFF. The CDR3 DNA sequence: TGTGCCTGGACCGGACAGAGTTACACTGAAGCTTTCTTT.

The rearrangement links TRBV2 to TRBJ2-5; perhaps D is TRBD1 or TRBD2 (5 bases each). The germline gives CDR1 SNHLY, CDR2 FYNNEI. The CDR3 has 16 residues. With 2 bases removed from V and 2 bases from J, the gap between germline ends came to 15 bases. The CDR3 nucleotides are TGTGCCAGCAGTGAAACCCGGACACGCGGGCAAGAGACCCAGTACTTC. Translating it yields CASSETRTRGQETQYF.

The chain is built from TRBV30 and TRBJ2-7; TRBD2 matches at 13 bases. V lost 3 bases and J lost 1; bases outside the gene matches: 12. From germline, CDR1 is GTSNPN and CDR2 SVGIG (reference sequence). The CDR3 sequence is 18 residues long. The CDR3 spells CAWRATGKGLAGSYEQYF. CDR3 sequence (DNA): TGTGCCTGGAGGGCGACGGGGAAGGGACTAGCGGGGTCCTACGAGCAGTACTTC.

The chain joins TRBV28 to TRBJ1-4, with D perhaps TRBD1 (6 bases). Germline CDR1 and CDR2: MDHEN and SYDVKM. Trimming left V 8 bases short and J 0 bases short, with 13 bases between. The CDR3 has 15 residues. The CDR3 here is CASGKDSATNEKLFF. CDR3 sequence (DNA): TGTGCCAGCGGCAAGGACAGTGCAACTAATGAAAAACTGTTTTTT.

This chain links TRBV15 with TRBJ2-1, with 11 nucleotides matching TRBD2. V dropped 0 bases and J dropped 9; count of bases not matched to a gene: 4. The CDR3 runs to 15 residues. Germline CDR1 is LNHNV and CDR2 is YYDKDF (reference sequence). The CDR3 is CATSRELAGAGEQFF. CDR3 coding DNA: TGTGCCACCAGCAGAGAACTAGCGGGAGCGGGTGAGCAGTTCTTC.